These 20 T cell receptor beta chains were all obtained from the same sample, sequenced in a study of CD8+CD57+ T cells in acquired aplastic anemia. The study profiled TCR beta VDJ and CDR3 using genomic DNA as template. TCRdb re-called the reads with MiXCR, one entry per CDR3 protein. The sample has 400,000 to 450,000 distinct CDR3 sequences, under 80% seen once; the top ten hold 3% to 5%. Sequenced: sorted CD4+, CD8+, or CD8+CD57+ T cells (not recorded which) from PBMCs. The source of these receptors is a human donor in good health, serving as a control.

In this sample, this clonotype turned up many times. The rearrangement uses TRBV10-1 and TRBJ2-1; D possibly matches TRBD1 or TRBD2 (5 bases each). The CDR3 is made up of 14 amino acids. Trimming cost V 5 bases and J 3 bases, with 11 bases left between them. Germline CDR1 WNHNN, CDR2 SYGVQD (reference sequence). The CDR3 sequence is CASSRDRDYNEQFF. The CDR3 DNA sequence: TGCGCCAGCAGTCGGGACCGGGACTACAATGAGCAGTTCTTC.

CDR3 region: CASSPGTSGVHEYTF. The CDR3 nucleotides read TGTGCCAGCAGTCCCGGGACTAGCGGGGTACATGAGTACACCTTC. The chain combines TRBV9 with TRBJ1-2; the D gene is possibly TRBD1 (5 bases). This CDR3 comprises 15 residues. Germline CDR1 reads SGDLS; CDR2 reads YYNGEE. The V gene lost 5 bases and the J gene lost 11 bases, with 25 bases spanning the gap.

This clonotype came up once. The gene calls are TRBV7-8 and TRBJ1-2; 7 bases fit TRBD1. This CDR3 region has 14 residues. Unmatched junction bases numbered 15, after V lost 4 bases and J lost 13 bases. The germline V gene encodes CDR1 SGHVS and CDR2 FQNEAQ. The CDR3 nucleotides read TGTGCCAGCAGCTACACAGGGGTTGTCTATAATTCCACCTTC. Translation gives CASSYTGVVYNSTF.

Turning to this clonotype: One end of the junction is discordant with germline, which a read error may explain. The chain uses TRBV11-3 and TRBJ2-3, with TRBD1 matching 9 bases. The germline V gene has CDR1 SGHNT and CDR2 YENEEA. The CDR3 loop spans 14 amino acids. CDR3 DNA: TGTGCCAGCAGCTGGGACAGGGAGGGGGATACACAGTATTTT. Translated: CASSWDREGDTQYF.

The V call is TRBV3-1, the J call TRBJ2-2; possibly TRBD2 for D (6 bases). The germline V gene has CDR1 LGHDT and CDR2 YNNKEL (reference sequence). CDR3 size: 17 residues. Trimming removed 4 bases at V and 4 bases at J, with 19 bases between. The CDR3 DNA follows: TGTGCCAGCAGCCTTCCAGCGGGTTCAGCAACCACCGGGGAGCTGTTTTTT. As protein: CASSLPAGSATTGELFF.

A note on this clonotype: An end of the junction differs from the germline gene, which may be a read error. This chain uses TRBV7-3 with TRBJ1-5; no definite D call. CDR1 is SGHTA, CDR2 FQGTGA, per germline. This CDR3 spans 14 amino acids. CDR3 in amino acids: CASSATTVIQALHF. The CDR3 bases are TGCGCCAGCAGCGCCACAACCGTCATTCAAGCCCTCCATTTT. Based on the CDR3 plus reference TRBV7-3 and TRBJ1-5, the full variable domain is GAGVSQTPSNKVTEKGKYVELRCDPISGHTALYWYRQSLGQGPEFLIYFQGTGAADDSGLPNDRFFAVRPEGSVSTLKIQRTERGDSAVYLCASSATTVIQALHFGDGTRLSIL.

The CDR3 loop is CASSPRPGSSGNTLHF. The DNA for the CDR3 is TGTGCCAGCAGCCCAAGGCCGGGCAGCTCTGGAAACACCCTCCACTTT. J is TRBJ1-6 and V is TRBV7-2; D call uncertain. This CDR3 is 16 amino acids long. V lost 5 bases, J lost 14 bases, and 25 bases lay in between. The V gene's germline CDR1 is SGHTA and CDR2 FQGNSA. Full variable domain (remainder filled in from reference TRBV7-2 and TRBJ1-6): GAGVSQSPSNKVTEKGKDVELRCDPISGHTALYWYRQSLGQGLEFLIYFQGNSAPDKSGLPSDRFSAERTGGSVSTLTIQRTQQEDSAVYLCASSPRPGSSGNTLHFGNGTRLTVT.

The rearrangement uses TRBV5-1 and TRBJ2-3, with D hard to call. Germline values: CDR1 SGHRS, CDR2 YFSETQ. V lost 3 bases, J lost 2 bases, and 16 bases lay in between. The CDR3 totals 16 residues. The CDR3 protein is CASSSQSPLYTDTQYF. DNA of the CDR3: TGCGCCAGCAGCTCCCAATCCCCACTTTACACAGATACGCAGTATTTT.

Ten or more counts support this clonotype. V and J are TRBV19 and TRBJ2-2; 11 nucleotides line up with TRBD2. Unmatched junction bases numbered 9, after V lost 5 bases and J lost 4 bases. The CDR3 is 17 residues long. CDR1 and CDR2 from the germline V gene are LNHDA and SQIVND (reference sequence). CDR3 in DNA: TGTGCCAGTAGTGAGGGTAGCGGGGGGGTCGGCACCGGGGAGCTGTTTTTT. Translation: CASSEGSGGVGTGELFF.

The V and J genes are TRBV5-5 and TRBJ2-5; 12 bases line up with TRBD2. Germline CDR1 reads SGHKS; CDR2 reads YYEKEE (reference sequence). With V trimmed by 9 bases and J by 5 bases, 14 bases remained unmatched. The CDR3 is 16 residues long. The CDR3 here is CATSPVPSGGAETQYF. Written as DNA, the CDR3 is TGTGCCACTAGTCCAGTGCCTAGCGGGGGGGCCGAGACCCAGTACTTC.

With regard to this clonotype: It is likely a read error, because the conserved phenylalanine at the end of the CDR3 is missing. It is unclear where the CDR3 begins or ends on the DNA, so no DNA is shown, and the CDR3 is as TCRdb lists it. The chain uses TRBV19 and TRBJ1-1. The CDR3 numbers 15 amino acids, ends counted. Germline V CDR1 and CDR2: LNHDA, SQIVND (reference sequence). Here the CDR3 reads CASSTVREETPDFGL.

The CDR3: CASNDGYSEKLFF. For the CDR3, the DNA is TGTGCCAGCAATGATGGGTACAGCGAAAAACTGTTTTTT. This chain joins TRBV6-6 and TRBJ1-4; D not resolved. The germline gives CDR1 MNHNY, CDR2 SVGAGI (reference sequence). The CDR3 sequence is 13 residues long. V shed 7 bases and J shed 8 bases, with 14 bases lying between them.

V usage is TRBV25-1 and J usage is TRBJ1-6; 12 bases agree with TRBD1. CDR1 and CDR2 (germline): MGHDK, SYGVNS. Trimming at V came to 3 bases and at J to 10 bases, leaving 7 bases not matched to a gene. The CDR3 is 16 residues long. The DNA for the CDR3 is TGTGCCAGCAGTGAGGCGGGACAGGGGGCCAAATCACCCCTCCACTTT. This encodes CASSEAGQGAKSPLHF.

The chain recombines TRBV6-5 with TRBJ1-2, with no clear D. With 6 bases removed from V and 0 bases from J, the gap between germline ends came to 11 bases. Germline CDR1 reads MNHEY; CDR2 reads SVGAGI. The CDR3 sequence is 14 residues long. The CDR3 DNA is TGTGCCAGCAGGAAGGCCCTCACTAACTATGGCTACACCTTC. Its protein product is CASRKALTNYGYTF.

CDR3 in amino acids: CSATDGWLSETQYF. In DNA form, the CDR3 reads TGCAGTGCCACGGACGGGTGGTTATCGGAGACCCAGTACTTC. The chain is built from TRBV20-1 and TRBJ2-5; D remains unclear. CDR1 DFQATT and CDR2 SNEGSKA come from the germline V gene (reference sequence). The CDR3 runs to 14 residues. Trimming removed 6 bases from V and 5 bases from J, with 19 bases in between.

This clonotype was observed a few times. A much larger clone differs from this one at a single base, so this may be a read error. CDR3 protein: CSAHTSGDHNEQFF. DNA for the CDR3: TGCAGTGCTCATACTAGCGGGGACCACAATGAGCAGTTCTTC. This chain uses TRBV20-1 with TRBJ2-1; TRBD2 agrees at 10 bases. The V and J ends lost 5 bases and 5 bases, in that order; junction bases with no gene match: 6. The CDR3 totals 14 residues. Germline V CDR1 and CDR2: DFQATT, SNEGSKA (reference sequence).

With regard to this clonotype: Germline and junction disagree at one end, which may indicate a read error. The DNA for the CDR3 is TGTGCCAGCAGCTTAGCGCTGGGCACTAGCGGGGGGGCGGGCGAGCAGCACTTC. This translates into CASSLALGTSGGAGEQHF. V gene TRBV7-8 combines with J gene TRBJ2-7, with 13 bases that match TRBD2. Germline V gene data show CDR1 as SGHVS and CDR2 as FQNEAQ. This CDR3 is 18 amino acids long.

V usage is TRBV27 and J usage is TRBJ1-6, with TRBD1 as a possible D gene (5 bases). Trimming took 6 bases from V and 7 from J, leaving 13 bases between them. This CDR3 is built from 14 residues. Germline V gene data show CDR1 as MNHEY and CDR2 as SMNVEV (reference sequence). This CDR3 is CASSLGYRNSPLHF. CDR3 sequence (DNA): TGTGCCAGCAGCTTGGGTTACAGGAATTCACCCCTCCACTTT.

V is TRBV7-9 and J is TRBJ2-5; 8 nucleotides line up with TRBD1. CDR3 length: 15 amino acids. The V segment lost 6 bases and the J segment 14 bases; nucleotides outside the gene matches: 20. The germline V gene encodes CDR1 SEHNR and CDR2 FQNEAQ (reference sequence). CDR3 nucleotide sequence: TGTGCCAGCAGGCAGAAATTCAGGGGGCATGACACTGAATACTTC. This gives the protein CASRQKFRGHDTEYF.

Worth noting for this clonotype: Just one base apart from a much larger clone, this may be a read error. The V gene is TRBV6-1, the J gene TRBJ1-1, with TRBD1 as a possible D gene (5 bases). Trimming took off 6 bases at V and 4 bases at J, with 15 bases between the two ends. CDR3 length: 14 amino acids. Germline CDR1 MNHNS, CDR2 SASEGT. As DNA, the CDR3 is TGTGCCAGCAGCGAAACGACGGGGGTCACTGAAGCTTTCTTT. It translates to CASSETTGVTEAFF.